A selection of T cell receptor beta chains follows, all from one sample in a study of T cells expressing NK-cell markers. Each CDR3 protein gets one entry in TCRdb, which reprocessed the 5' RACE reads and gives no DNA. This sample carries 150,000 to 170,000 distinct CDR3 sequences, with over 35% going to the ten biggest clones. Sample: blood T cells: a sorted CD56 or NKG2C T cell subset, CD4+ or CD8+ T cells, or bulk PBMC T cells (not recorded which). The receptor source for this set is a woman between 45 and 65 years old in good health. CDR3s include the opening cysteine and the closing phenylalanine or tryptophan.

v_gene: TRBV20-1; j_gene: TRBJ2-7; len: 17; CDR3aa: CSARDWTSGRVAYEQYF
v_gene: TRBV5-1; j_gene: TRBJ1-1; len: 14; CDR3aa: CASRDQGLNTEAFF
v_gene: TRBV19; j_gene: TRBJ1-1; len: 12; CDR3aa: CASSTGQGEAFF
v_gene: TRBV7-9; j_gene: TRBJ2-7; len: 12; CDR3aa: CASRFDSYEQYF
v_gene: TRBV7-8; j_gene: TRBJ2-1; len: 15; CDR3aa: CASSLGASGLGEQFF
v_gene: TRBV12-5; j_gene: TRBJ2-1; len: 16; CDR3aa: CASGLKAGGSYNEQFF
v_gene: TRBV24-1; j_gene: TRBJ1-5; len: 13; CDR3aa: CATSKQTGGPQHF
v_gene: TRBV11-2; j_gene: TRBJ2-7; len: 15; CDR3aa: CASSPSVGQAYEQYF
v_gene: TRBV5-1; j_gene: TRBJ1-1; len: 14; CDR3aa: CASSLEAGNTEAFF
v_gene: TRBV7-6; j_gene: TRBJ2-2; len: 16; CDR3aa: CASSSNSPSNTGELFF
v_gene: TRBV7-2; j_gene: TRBJ2-5; len: 15; CDR3aa: CASSLWDRGQETQYF
v_gene: TRBV29-1; j_gene: TRBJ2-2; len: 15; CDR3aa: CSVDPGTGWTGELFF
v_gene: TRBV12-5; j_gene: TRBJ2-4; len: 15; CDR3aa: CASGLEQGAGNIQYF
v_gene: TRBV3-1; j_gene: TRBJ2-1; len: 17; CDR3aa: CASSQHTSPGTSALGFF
v_gene: TRBV24-1; j_gene: TRBJ2-7; len: 15; CDR3aa: CATSEGGHSAYEQYF
v_gene: TRBV27; j_gene: TRBJ1-4; len: 12; CDR3aa: CASSFLNEKLFF
v_gene: TRBV5-1; j_gene: TRBJ2-5; len: 15; CDR3aa: CASSFLPGAKETQYF
v_gene: TRBV11-3; j_gene: TRBJ1-4; len: 15; CDR3aa: CASRKSPGPNEKLFF
v_gene: TRBV12-3/TRBV12-4; j_gene: TRBJ2-5; len: 14; CDR3aa: CASSFVGLIGDQYF
v_gene: TRBV6-6; j_gene: TRBJ2-3; len: 16; CDR3aa: CASSPMGGVVTDTQYF
v_gene: TRBV2; j_gene: TRBJ2-3; len: 12; CDR3aa: CASQHSEDTQYF
v_gene: TRBV12-3/TRBV12-4; j_gene: TRBJ1-4; len: 13; CDR3aa: CASQYSGEEKLFF
v_gene: TRBV9; j_gene: TRBJ1-1; len: 12; CDR3aa: CASSVEGAEAFF
v_gene: TRBV6-5; j_gene: TRBJ2-1; len: 14; CDR3aa: CASRERDHYNEQFF
v_gene: TRBV27; j_gene: TRBJ2-1; len: 13; CDR3aa: CASSPRARNEQFF
v_gene: TRBV29-1; j_gene: TRBJ2-3; len: 16; CDR3aa: CSVTGTSGRRTDTQYF
v_gene: TRBV6-5; j_gene: TRBJ2-1; len: 15; CDR3aa: CASSYSSGSYNEQFF
v_gene: TRBV5-5; j_gene: TRBJ2-1; len: 16; CDR3aa: CASSGPGTSSYNEQFF
v_gene: TRBV5-1; j_gene: TRBJ2-5; len: 12; CDR3aa: CASRGVQETQYF
v_gene: TRBV7-2; j_gene: TRBJ2-5; len: 12; CDR3aa: CASKGAWETQYF
v_gene: TRBV7-9; j_gene: TRBJ2-1; len: 19; CDR3aa: CASSSASADTIHSYNEQFF
v_gene: TRBV24-1; j_gene: TRBJ2-4; len: 12; CDR3aa: CATSDGTGERYF
v_gene: TRBV10-1; j_gene: TRBJ2-1; len: 15; CDR3aa: CASSESGTRNNEQFF
v_gene: TRBV12-3/TRBV12-4; j_gene: TRBJ1-1; len: 17; CDR3aa: CASSRSGGSFMNTEAFF
v_gene: TRBV4-1; j_gene: TRBJ1-5; len: 16; CDR3aa: CASSQESGSSNQPQHF
v_gene: TRBV27; j_gene: TRBJ2-3; len: 16; CDR3aa: CASGRGLAGPTDTQYF
v_gene: TRBV20-1; j_gene: TRBJ2-2; len: 15; CDR3aa: CSAREDGRDTGELFF
v_gene: TRBV11-3; j_gene: TRBJ2-1; len: 16; CDR3aa: CASSSVTGSPYNEQFF
v_gene: TRBV6-4; j_gene: TRBJ1-5; len: 16; CDR3aa: CASSDSRQGARVAQHF
v_gene: TRBV7-9; j_gene: TRBJ2-1; len: 14; CDR3aa: CASSLPNYGDEQFF
v_gene: TRBV27; j_gene: TRBJ2-2; len: 16; CDR3aa: CASSLSGVVDTGELFF
v_gene: TRBV15; j_gene: TRBJ2-1; len: 14; CDR3aa: CATALLDYYNEQFF
v_gene: TRBV19; j_gene: TRBJ2-7; len: 14; CDR3aa: CASSGGTWGYEQYF
v_gene: TRBV12-3/TRBV12-4; j_gene: TRBJ2-3; len: 15; CDR3aa: CASSPPGTSGDTQYF
v_gene: TRBV5-1; j_gene: TRBJ2-7; len: 19; CDR3aa: CASSLTTRWTTTDYYEQYF
v_gene: TRBV9; j_gene: TRBJ1-3; len: 14; CDR3aa: CASSAGQTGDTIYF
v_gene: TRBV5-8; j_gene: TRBJ1-4; len: 15; CDR3aa: CASSFGTSGSEKLFF
v_gene: TRBV6-2/TRBV6-3; j_gene: TRBJ2-5; len: 16; CDR3aa: CASSHGTSGRMETQYF
v_gene: TRBV11-2; j_gene: TRBJ2-2; len: 13; CDR3aa: CATNDGNTGELFF
v_gene: TRBV27; j_gene: TRBJ2-7; len: 15; CDR3aa: CASSNPTESIYEQYF
v_gene: TRBV7-9; j_gene: TRBJ2-4; len: 14; CDR3aa: CASSSLAVKNIQYF